This TCR beta chain came from a study of blood T cell repertoires in COVID-19. Overall study context: COVID-19 samples from acute and convalescent phases originated in the United States, Italy and Spain. T cells, B-cell-depleted T cells, or PBMCs supplied cDNA or gDNA.

CDR1 and CDR2 (germline): GTSNPN, SVGIG (reference sequence). V was shortened by 0 bases and J by 5 bases, with 10 bases between the two germline ends. The CDR3 sequence is 13 residues long. Original handling: For nucleated cells, counts were estimated from reference gene primer amplification. Profiling relied on immunoSEQ multiplex PCR, and the TCRdb table lists in-frame clones only, not all of them. V and J calls and clone size follow that table, whereas D and trimming were derived from the DNA. The sample has about 230,000 clones, roughly 90% seen once. The sequence came from a woman between 55 and 75 years old with acute or convalescent COVID-19. The genes are TRBV30 and TRBJ1-1; no clear D gene. Material for sequencing was peripheral blood. The chain's CDR3 is CAWSVAGWTEAFF. The CDR3 DNA follows: TGTGCCTGGAGTGTAGCAGGTTGGACTGAAGCTTTCTTT.